This T cell receptor (beta chain) was documented in a study of beta chain features in type 1 diabetes. Study-wide findings and caveats: Diminished insertions and augmented deletions at VDJ junctions characterized type 1 diabetes patients. Significant though moderate, a shortening of TCRB CDR3s appeared in all four CD4+ subsets of Type 1 diabetes patients. Patients showed naive, central memory and Treg TCRB repertoires that appeared more similar than those of healthy donors.

This clone was counted a few times. What it recognizes is unknown. Every isolated RNA sample was fully reverse transcribed, so sequencing captured expressed TCRB transcripts. Profiled with immunoSEQ multiplex PCR; TCRdb holds only in-frame clones, not every one. Of 250,000 to 300,000 clones listed, around 24% are singletons. CDR3 length: 12 amino acids. CDR1 is MNHNY and CDR2 is SVGAGI in the germline V gene (reference sequence). V lost 7 bases and J lost 4, with 11 bases in between. Material: naive CD4+ T cells from blood. The receptor's source is a woman in her thirties with type 1 diabetes. The gene calls are TRBV6-6 and TRBJ2-7; D not resolved. For the CDR3, the DNA is TGTGCCAGCACCCTGCCGGGTTACGAGCAGTACTTC. This codes for CASTLPGYEQYF.